This T cell receptor (beta chain) was documented in a study of blood T cell dynamics during melanoma immunotherapy. V lost 5 bases and J lost 5, with 13 bases in between. CDR3 length equals 14 residues. CDR1 LNHDA and CDR2 SQIVND come from the germline V gene (reference sequence). Time point given: week 3, after first cycle of checkpoint inhibitor. Patients with prior systemic cancer treatment, concomitant immunosuppressants, or other active malignancies were excluded. Findings of the study overall: Disease-control patients' PBMC repertoires became either more clonal or more diverse at W3.

To note about this clone: Antigen unknown.

Generated by immunoSEQ multiplex PCR, the TCRdb table keeps only in-frame clones and is missing some. The table records 25,000 to 35,000 clones, roughly 83% of them present only once. V and J are TRBV19 and TRBJ1-5; perhaps TRBD1 as D (5 bases). The sequence was collected from a human donor with melanoma. The source material was blood, sampled from a patient treated with checkpoint blockade. This CDR3 is CASSPGLGYQPQHF. The CDR3, as DNA: TGTGCCAGTAGTCCAGGGTTAGGGTATCAGCCCCAGCATTTT.